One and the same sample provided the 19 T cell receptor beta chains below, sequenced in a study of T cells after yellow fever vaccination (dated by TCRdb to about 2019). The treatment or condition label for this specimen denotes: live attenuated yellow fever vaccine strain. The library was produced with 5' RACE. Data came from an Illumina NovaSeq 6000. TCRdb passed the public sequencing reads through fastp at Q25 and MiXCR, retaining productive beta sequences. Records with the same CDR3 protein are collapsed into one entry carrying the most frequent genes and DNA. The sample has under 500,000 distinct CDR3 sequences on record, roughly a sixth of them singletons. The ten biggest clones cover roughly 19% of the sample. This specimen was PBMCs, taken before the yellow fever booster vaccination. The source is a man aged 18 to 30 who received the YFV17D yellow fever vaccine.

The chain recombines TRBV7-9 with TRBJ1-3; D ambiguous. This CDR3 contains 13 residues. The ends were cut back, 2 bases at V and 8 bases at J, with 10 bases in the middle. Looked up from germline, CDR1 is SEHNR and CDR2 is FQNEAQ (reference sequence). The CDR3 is CASSLWGADTIYF. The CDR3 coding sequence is TGTGCCAGCAGCTTATGGGGAGCTGACACCATATATTTT.

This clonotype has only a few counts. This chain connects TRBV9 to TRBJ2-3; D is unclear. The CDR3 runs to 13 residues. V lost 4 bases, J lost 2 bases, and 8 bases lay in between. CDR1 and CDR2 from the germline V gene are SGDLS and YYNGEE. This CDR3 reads CASSTQITDTQYF. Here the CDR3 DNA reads TGTGCCAGCAGCACTCAGATCACAGATACGCAGTATTTT.

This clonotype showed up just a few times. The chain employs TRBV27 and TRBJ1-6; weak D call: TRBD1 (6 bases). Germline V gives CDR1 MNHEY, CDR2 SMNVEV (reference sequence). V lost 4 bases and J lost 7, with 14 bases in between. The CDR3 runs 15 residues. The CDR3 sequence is CASSWGGLLNSPLHF. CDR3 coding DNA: TGTGCCAGCAGTTGGGGGGGGCTGTTGAATTCACCCCTCCACTTT.

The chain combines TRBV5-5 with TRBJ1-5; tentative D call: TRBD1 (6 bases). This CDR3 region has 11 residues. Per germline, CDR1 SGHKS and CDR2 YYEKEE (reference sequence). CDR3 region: CGKGDNQPQHF. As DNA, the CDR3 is TGTGGGAAGGGGGACAATCAGCCCCAGCATTTT.

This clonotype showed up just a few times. CDR3 sequence: CASSRDWREQFF. For the CDR3, the DNA is TGTGCCAGCAGCCGAGACTGGAGGGAGCAGTTCTTC. The chain employs TRBV3-1 and TRBJ2-1; D perhaps matches TRBD2 (5 bases). This CDR3 region has 12 residues. From germline, CDR1 is LGHDT and CDR2 YNNKEL (reference sequence). The V and J ends lost 4 bases and 10 bases respectively, with 11 bases between them.

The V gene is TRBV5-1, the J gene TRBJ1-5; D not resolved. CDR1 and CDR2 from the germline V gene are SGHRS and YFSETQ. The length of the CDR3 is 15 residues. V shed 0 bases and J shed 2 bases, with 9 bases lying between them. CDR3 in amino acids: CASSLGDRGNQPQHF. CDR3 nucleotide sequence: TGCGCCAGCAGCTTGGGGGATCGTGGCAATCAGCCCCAGCATTTT.

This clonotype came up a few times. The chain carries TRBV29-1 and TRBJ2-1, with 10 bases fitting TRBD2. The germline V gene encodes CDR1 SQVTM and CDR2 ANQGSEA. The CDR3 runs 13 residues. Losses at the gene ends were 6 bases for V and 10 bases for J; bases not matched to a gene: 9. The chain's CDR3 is CSVAAGGILEQFF. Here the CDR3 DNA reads TGCAGCGTCGCAGCGGGGGGGATCCTAGAGCAGTTCTTC.

For the CDR3, the DNA is TGTGCCAGCAGTAAACAGGGACTCTACGAGCAGTACTTC. Translation gives CASSKQGLYEQYF. This chain joins TRBV5-6 and TRBJ2-7; D may be TRBD1 or TRBD2 (6 bases each). The CDR3 has 13 residues. CDR1 and CDR2 (germline): SGHDT, YYEEEE. V dropped 5 bases and J dropped 3 bases, with 12 bases sitting between them.

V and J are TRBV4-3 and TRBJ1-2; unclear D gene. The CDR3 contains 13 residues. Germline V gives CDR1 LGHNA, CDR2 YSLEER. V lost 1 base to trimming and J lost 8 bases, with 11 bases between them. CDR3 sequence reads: CASSQGESRGYTF. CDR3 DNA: TGCGCCAGCAGCCAAGGAGAGTCAAGGGGCTACACCTTC.

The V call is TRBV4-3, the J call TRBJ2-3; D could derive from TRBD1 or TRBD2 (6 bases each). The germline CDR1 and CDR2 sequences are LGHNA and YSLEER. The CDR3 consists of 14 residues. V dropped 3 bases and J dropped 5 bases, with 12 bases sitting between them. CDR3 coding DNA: TGCGCCAGCAGCCAGAGGGGGGCCCAAGATACGCAGTATTTT. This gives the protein CASSQRGAQDTQYF.

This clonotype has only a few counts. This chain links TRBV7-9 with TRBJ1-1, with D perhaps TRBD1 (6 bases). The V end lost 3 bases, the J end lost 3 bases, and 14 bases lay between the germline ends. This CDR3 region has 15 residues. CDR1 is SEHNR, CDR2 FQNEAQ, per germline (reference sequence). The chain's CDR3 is CASSFLQAGDTEAFF. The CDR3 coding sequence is TGTGCCAGCAGCTTTCTACAGGCAGGGGACACTGAAGCTTTCTTT.

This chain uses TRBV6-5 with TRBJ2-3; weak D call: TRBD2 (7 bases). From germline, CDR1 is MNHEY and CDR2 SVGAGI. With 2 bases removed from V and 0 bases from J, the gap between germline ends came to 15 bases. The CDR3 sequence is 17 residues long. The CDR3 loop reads CASSYAGAPTSTDTQYF. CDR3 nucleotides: TGTGCCAGCAGTTACGCGGGGGCACCCACTAGCACAGATACGCAGTATTTT.

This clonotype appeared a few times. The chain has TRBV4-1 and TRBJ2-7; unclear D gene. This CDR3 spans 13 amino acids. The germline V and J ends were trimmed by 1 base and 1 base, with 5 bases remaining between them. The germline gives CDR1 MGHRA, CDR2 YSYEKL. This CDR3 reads CASSQVGSYEQYF. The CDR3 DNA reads TGCGCCAGCAGCCAAGTCGGTTCCTACGAGCAGTACTTC.

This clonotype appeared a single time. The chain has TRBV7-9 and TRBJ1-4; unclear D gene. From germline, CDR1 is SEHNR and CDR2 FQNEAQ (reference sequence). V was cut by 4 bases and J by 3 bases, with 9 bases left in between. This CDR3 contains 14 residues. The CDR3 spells CASSWVQPNEKLFF. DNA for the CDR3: TGTGCCAGCAGCTGGGTACAGCCTAATGAAAAACTGTTTTTT.

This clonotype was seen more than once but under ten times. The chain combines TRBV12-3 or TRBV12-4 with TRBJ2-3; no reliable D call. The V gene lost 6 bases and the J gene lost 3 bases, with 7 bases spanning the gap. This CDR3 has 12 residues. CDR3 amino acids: CASRTQTDTQYF. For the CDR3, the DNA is TGTGCCAGCAGGACCCAGACAGATACGCAGTATTTT.

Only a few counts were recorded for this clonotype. CDR3 DNA: TGTGCCAGCAGCCAAAATCCACAGGGGGCGAGCTACGAGCAGTACTTC. It specifies CASSQNPQGASYEQYF. V usage is TRBV7-2 and J usage is TRBJ2-7; the match to TRBD1 covers 9 bases. Germline lookup yields CDR1 SGHTA and CDR2 FQGNSA. This CDR3 spans 16 amino acids. V was pared by 5 bases and J by 3 bases, with 11 bases of the junction left unmatched.

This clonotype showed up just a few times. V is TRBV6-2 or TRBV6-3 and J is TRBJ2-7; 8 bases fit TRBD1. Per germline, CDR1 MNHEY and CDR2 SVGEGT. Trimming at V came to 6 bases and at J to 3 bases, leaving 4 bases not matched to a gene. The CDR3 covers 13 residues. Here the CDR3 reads CASRRTGNYEQYF. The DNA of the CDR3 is TGTGCCAGCAGACGGACAGGGAACTACGAGCAGTACTTC.

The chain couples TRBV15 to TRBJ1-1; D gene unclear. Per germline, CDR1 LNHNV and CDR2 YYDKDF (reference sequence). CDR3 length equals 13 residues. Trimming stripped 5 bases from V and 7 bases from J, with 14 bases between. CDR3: CATSVDGKFEAFF. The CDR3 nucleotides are TGTGCCACCAGCGTGGACGGAAAATTTGAAGCTTTCTTT.

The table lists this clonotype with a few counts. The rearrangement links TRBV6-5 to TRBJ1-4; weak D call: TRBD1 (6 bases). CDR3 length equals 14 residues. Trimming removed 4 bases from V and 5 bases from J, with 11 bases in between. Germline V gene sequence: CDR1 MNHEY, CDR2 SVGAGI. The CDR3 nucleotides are TGTGCCAGCAGTTCAGACAGGCTAAATGAAAAACTGTTTTTT. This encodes CASSSDRLNEKLFF.